The source of this T cell receptor beta chain is a study of control samples from healthy donors and cancer patients. Measured with immunoSEQ multiplex PCR; TCRdb has only the in-frame clones, and not every one. The data contain about 140,000 clones, about 85% of them singletons. The ends were cut back, 2 bases at V and 7 bases at J, with 18 bases in the middle. Per germline, CDR1 MGHDK and CDR2 SYGVNS. This CDR3 has 17 amino acids. The clonotype was recovered from a young woman in good health. J is TRBJ1-6 and V is TRBV25-1; D might be TRBD1 (5 bases). Sequencing used blood. The CDR3 protein is CASSEGPRDGRNSPLHF. As DNA, the CDR3 is TGTGCCAGCAGTGAAGGTCCCCGGGACGGCAGGAATTCACCCCTCCACTTT.